Listed below are T cell receptor beta chains from one sample, sequenced in a study of shared clonotypes between healthy human individuals. Repertoires were generated with immunoSEQ multiplex PCR, while TCRdb's copy carries only in-frame clones and drops some. The sample lists about 580,000 clones, 98% occurring once. Sequenced: naive CD8+ T cells sorted from blood. The source is a man aged 25-40 years in good health. Both conserved end residues are part of each CDR3. Fields, in order: clone size, D gene, V gene, J gene, CDR3 DNA, CDR3 protein. A D gene is named only where the DNA matches it firmly. Clone size, where shown, is once, few, many, or a class for clones that have expanded.

clone_size: -; d_call: -; v_call: TRBV5-5; j_call: TRBJ2-1; cdr3_nt: TGTGCCAGCAGCTTGGGGACTATAACTTCGAATGAGCAGTTCTTC; cdr3_aa: CASSLGTITSNEQFF
clone_size: -; d_call: -; v_call: TRBV19; j_call: TRBJ1-1; cdr3_nt: TGTGCCAGTACCCCCTACGGGGGAGGGACTGAAGCTTTCTTT; cdr3_aa: CASTPYGGGTEAFF
clone_size: -; d_call: TRBD1; v_call: TRBV5-1; j_call: TRBJ1-1; cdr3_nt: TGCGCCAGCAGCCGACCTGGGACAGGGTACACTGAAGCTTTCTTT; cdr3_aa: CASSRPGTGYTEAFF
clone_size: -; d_call: -; v_call: TRBV11-2; j_call: TRBJ2-1; cdr3_nt: TGTGCCAGCAGCTTGCTTGAAGTTGAGCAGTTCTTC; cdr3_aa: CASSLLEVEQFF
clone_size: -; d_call: -; v_call: TRBV14; j_call: TRBJ1-3; cdr3_nt: TGTGCCAGCAGCCAAGCGGGAAACACCATATATTTT; cdr3_aa: CASSQAGNTIYF
clone_size: -; d_call: TRBD1; v_call: TRBV2; j_call: TRBJ2-3; cdr3_nt: TGTGCCAGCAGACTCGGGACAGAGGTCGCGCAGTATTTT; cdr3_aa: CASRLGTEVAQYF
clone_size: -; d_call: -; v_call: TRBV21-1; j_call: TRBJ2-5; cdr3_nt: TGTGCCAGCAGCAAAGCTCAGGGCTCCGTCCTAGCGGGTTGCGGATCCCAAGAGACCCAGTACTTC; cdr3_aa: CASSKAQGSVLAGCGSQETQYF
clone_size: -; d_call: TRBD2; v_call: TRBV29-1; j_call: TRBJ2-1; cdr3_nt: TGCAGCGTTGGCGGACTAGCGGGAGTAAGCTCCTACAATGAGCAGTTCTTC; cdr3_aa: CSVGGLAGVSSYNEQFF
clone_size: -; d_call: -; v_call: TRBV29-1; j_call: TRBJ1-4; cdr3_nt: TGCAGCGTTCGAGGGACGGAAAATGAAAAACTGTTTTTT; cdr3_aa: CSVRGTENEKLFF
clone_size: -; d_call: -; v_call: TRBV7-2; j_call: TRBJ1-2; cdr3_nt: TGTGCCAGCAGCCTCAACCGGGATCATTATGGCTACACCTTC; cdr3_aa: CASSLNRDHYGYTF
clone_size: -; d_call: -; v_call: TRBV28; j_call: TRBJ2-7; cdr3_nt: TGTGCCAGCAGTATAACCGAGGGGAACGAGCAGTACTTC; cdr3_aa: CASSITEGNEQYF
clone_size: -; d_call: TRBD1; v_call: TRBV4-2; j_call: TRBJ1-5; cdr3_nt: TGTGCCAGCAGCCCCGGGACAGATAGCAATCAGCCCCAGCATTTT; cdr3_aa: CASSPGTDSNQPQHF
clone_size: -; d_call: -; v_call: TRBV4-1; j_call: TRBJ2-2; cdr3_nt: TGCGCCAGCAGCCAAGATGGGATTAACACCGGGGAGCTGTTTTTT; cdr3_aa: CASSQDGINTGELFF
clone_size: -; d_call: -; v_call: TRBV6-5; j_call: TRBJ2-7; cdr3_nt: TGTGCCAGCAGTTACGGGAGTTCGCTCTACGAGCAGTACTTC; cdr3_aa: CASSYGSSLYEQYF
clone_size: -; d_call: TRBD1; v_call: TRBV6-5; j_call: TRBJ2-3; cdr3_nt: TGTGCCAGCGCCCAGGGGGCGGTTGGGGGGTTT; cdr3_aa: CASAQGAVGGF
clone_size: -; d_call: TRBD1; v_call: TRBV9; j_call: TRBJ2-7; cdr3_nt: TGTGCCAGCAGCCCGCGGACAGGGACCTACGAGCAGTACTTC; cdr3_aa: CASSPRTGTYEQYF
clone_size: -; d_call: TRBD2; v_call: TRBV5-1; j_call: TRBJ2-1; cdr3_nt: TGCGCCAGCAGCCCCTCAGGACTAGCGGGATTCGTCCCTTACAATGAGCAGTTCTTC; cdr3_aa: CASSPSGLAGFVPYNEQFF
clone_size: -; d_call: -; v_call: TRBV10-3; j_call: TRBJ1-3; cdr3_nt: TGTGCCATCAGTGAGTCGATCTCTCACTCTGGAAACACCATATATTTT; cdr3_aa: CAISESISHSGNTIYF
clone_size: -; d_call: TRBD2; v_call: TRBV4-1; j_call: TRBJ2-2; cdr3_nt: TGCGCCAGCAGGATTTCTAGCGGGAGTACTTCCGGGGAGCTGTTTTTT; cdr3_aa: CASRISSGSTSGELFF
clone_size: once; d_call: -; v_call: TRBV28; j_call: TRBJ2-7; cdr3_nt: TGTGCCAGCAGCGCGCTAGGGGCTTACTACGAGCAGTACTTC; cdr3_aa: CASSALGAYYEQYF
clone_size: -; d_call: -; v_call: TRBV27; j_call: TRBJ2-1; cdr3_nt: TGTGCCAGCAGTTTAGGAGACAGGCCGCGTAATGAGCAGTTCTTC; cdr3_aa: CASSLGDRPRNEQFF
clone_size: -; d_call: -; v_call: TRBV6-8; j_call: TRBJ2-7; cdr3_nt: TGTGCCAGCAGATTGGGGCTCTACGAGCAGTACTTC; cdr3_aa: CASRLGLYEQYF
clone_size: -; d_call: -; v_call: TRBV9; j_call: TRBJ2-2; cdr3_nt: TGTGCCAGCAGCGGGGTAGTCGGGAACACCGGGGAGCTGTTTTTT; cdr3_aa: CASSGVVGNTGELFF
clone_size: -; d_call: -; v_call: TRBV7-8; j_call: TRBJ2-1; cdr3_nt: TGTGCCAGCAGCTTTACTCCTCTGGTCCCCGATGAGCAGTTCTTC; cdr3_aa: CASSFTPLVPDEQFF
clone_size: -; d_call: -; v_call: TRBV27; j_call: TRBJ2-1; cdr3_nt: TGTGCCAGCACCTGGGGGGCCTCCTACAATGAGCAGTTCTTC; cdr3_aa: CASTWGASYNEQFF
clone_size: -; d_call: -; v_call: TRBV6-5; j_call: TRBJ2-3; cdr3_nt: TGTGCCAGCAGTCCGCTGGCGTGGGGCACAGATACGCAGTATTTT; cdr3_aa: CASSPLAWGTDTQYF
clone_size: -; d_call: -; v_call: TRBV2; j_call: TRBJ2-7; cdr3_nt: TGTGCCAGCAGTGAATCTGAGACAACCCCCGCGTACGAGCAGTACTTC; cdr3_aa: CASSESETTPAYEQYF
clone_size: once; d_call: -; v_call: TRBV10-3; j_call: TRBJ2-7; cdr3_nt: TGTGCCATCAGTGTCCCTCGGCAGGGCGGAAGCTCCTACGAGCAGTACTTC; cdr3_aa: CAISVPRQGGSSYEQYF
clone_size: -; d_call: -; v_call: TRBV7-2; j_call: TRBJ2-5; cdr3_nt: TGTGCCAGCAGCGTAAAGGGGCTAGCGCTTAAGTACCAAGAGACCCAGTACTTC; cdr3_aa: CASSVKGLALKYQETQYF
clone_size: -; d_call: -; v_call: TRBV5-6; j_call: TRBJ2-7; cdr3_nt: TGTGCCAGCAGCTTAGAGGAGGGAAGCGGTTGGGGTGAGCAGTACTTC; cdr3_aa: CASSLEEGSGWGEQYF
clone_size: -; d_call: -; v_call: TRBV6-6; j_call: TRBJ1-4; cdr3_nt: TGTGCCAGCAGTTACCTCGGACGGGAAAAACTGTTTTTT; cdr3_aa: CASSYLGREKLFF